Sequencing of this TCR beta chain was carried out in a study of cytomegalovirus exposure and HLA in healthy donors. The overall study: The 120 validation repertoires used the same platform as the roughly 700 first-cohort repertoires (as reported by a later analysis). Study results and caveats: TCR sequences were mostly rare, though some public TCRs occurred in many donors. CMV antigen specificity of a few CMV-associated chains was confirmed in vitro.

Notes on this clone: Its antigen is not known.

Clones were read by immunoSEQ multiplex PCR, and TCRdb kept only the in-frame ones, dropping some. The data hold around 190,000 clones, with around 85% observed a single time. The TCR was taken from a man aged 18 to 30 in good health and CMV-seropositive. The sequencing sample was made of PBMCs.

In nucleotides, the CDR3 is TGTGCCAGCAGTCCCGCCGGGGGGGCTGGGAATGAGCAGTTCTTC. It is translated as CASSPAGGAGNEQFF. The chain recombines TRBV6-5 with TRBJ2-1; 8 nucleotides agree with TRBD2. The J segment lost 7 bases and the V segment lost 5 bases, leaving 10 bases of the junction unmatched. This CDR3 is 15 amino acids long. Germline V gene data show CDR1 as MNHEY and CDR2 as SVGAGI.